A single T cell receptor beta chain is shown here with its context. Trimming cost V 4 bases and J 6 bases; bases outside gene matches: 6. This CDR3 is 13 amino acids long. The germline gives CDR1 MNHEY, CDR2 SVGAGI. These data belong to a study of cytotoxic CD8 clonotypes in ibrutinib-treated CLL. The data were produced by immunoSEQ multiplex PCR, yet TCRdb's version contains in-frame clones alone and is incomplete. The sample holds almost 85,000 clones, 86% seen once. The chain joins TRBV6-5 to TRBJ2-7; 7 nucleotides agree with TRBD2. Specimen: PBMCs, collected before ibrutinib treatment. The receptor's source is a human donor with chronic lymphocytic leukemia. The CDR3 nucleotides read TGTGCCAGCAGTTGGGAGGGAAGGAGCGAGCAGTACTTC. Amino acids: CASSWEGRSEQYF.